Listed below are T cell receptor beta chains from one sample, sequenced in a study of Graves' ophthalmopathy and Graves' hyperthyroidism. TCRdb processed the multiplex PCR reads anew with MiXCR; each CDR3 protein has one entry. In the table there are about 400,000 distinct CDR3 sequences, approximately 20% of which are singletons. Material for sequencing was peripheral blood. These receptors all come from a young woman with Graves' ophthalmopathy. The CDR3 runs from the conserved cysteine through the conserved F or W. The D gene is left open where the match is weak. Some rows have no size entry. The others give once, few or many, or a class for an expanded clone.

V gene: TRBV9; clone size: many; CDR3 length: 13; J gene: TRBJ1-6; D gene: .; CDR3 protein: CASSDGYNSPLHF; CDR3 DNA: TGTGCCAGCAGCGACGGATATAATTCACCCCTCCACTTT
V gene: TRBV15; clone size: few; CDR3 length: 14; J gene: TRBJ1-6; D gene: .; CDR3 protein: CATSTGDGDSPLHF; CDR3 DNA: TGTGCCACCAGCACAGGGGATGGAGATTCACCCCTCCACTTT
V gene: TRBV30; clone size: .; CDR3 length: 16; J gene: TRBJ2-7; D gene: TRBD2; CDR3 protein: CAWSAWTFRGEYEQYF; CDR3 DNA: TGTGCCTGGAGTGCTTGGACTTTTCGGGGGGAATACGAGCAGTACTTC
V gene: TRBV6-1; clone size: many; CDR3 length: 14; J gene: TRBJ2-4; D gene: .; CDR3 protein: CASRGDTFQNIQYF; CDR3 DNA: TGTGCCAGCAGGGGAGACACTTTCCAAAACATTCAGTACTTC
V gene: TRBV7-7; clone size: many; CDR3 length: 15; J gene: TRBJ2-2; D gene: TRBD1; CDR3 protein: CASSPRTGAAGELFF; CDR3 DNA: TGTGCTAGCAGCCCGAGGACAGGGGCGGCCGGGGAGCTGTTTTTT
V gene: TRBV12-3/TRBV12-4; clone size: .; CDR3 length: 13; J gene: TRBJ1-5; D gene: .; CDR3 protein: CASSLDFYQPQHF; CDR3 DNA: TGTGCCAGCAGTTTAGACTTTTATCAGCCCCAGCATTTT
V gene: TRBV28; clone size: .; CDR3 length: 15; J gene: TRBJ2-5; D gene: TRBD2; CDR3 protein: CASSNQGSGKETQYF; CDR3 DNA: TGTGCCAGCAGTAACCAAGGTAGCGGGAAGGAGACCCAGTACTTC
V gene: TRBV5-1; clone size: many; CDR3 length: 15; J gene: TRBJ1-5; D gene: .; CDR3 protein: CASSPNPDALQPQHF; CDR3 DNA: TGCGCCAGCAGCCCAAACCCCGACGCGCTCCAGCCCCAGCATTTT
V gene: TRBV7-8; clone size: many; CDR3 length: 13; J gene: TRBJ2-4; D gene: .; CDR3 protein: CASTTRGADIQYF; CDR3 DNA: TGTGCCAGCACCACCAGGGGGGCGGACATTCAGTACTTC
V gene: TRBV2; clone size: .; CDR3 length: 15; J gene: TRBJ2-5; D gene: TRBD1; CDR3 protein: CASSRTGPGLETQYF; CDR3 DNA: TGTGCCAGCAGCCGGACAGGGCCTGGGTTAGAGACCCAGTACTTC
V gene: TRBV11-2; clone size: many; CDR3 length: 18; J gene: TRBJ1-2; D gene: .; CDR3 protein: CASSRYRAQGRVGYGYTF; CDR3 DNA: TGTGCCAGCAGTCGCTATAGGGCGCAAGGGAGGGTAGGCTATGGCTACACCTTC
V gene: TRBV6-2/TRBV6-3; clone size: many; CDR3 length: 16; J gene: TRBJ2-7; D gene: .; CDR3 protein: CASSSGVPHKAYEQYF; CDR3 DNA: TGTGCCAGCAGTTCCGGAGTCCCCCACAAGGCCTACGAGCAGTACTTC
V gene: TRBV20-1; clone size: many; CDR3 length: 14; J gene: TRBJ2-7; D gene: TRBD1; CDR3 protein: CSANPGTGAYEQYF; CDR3 DNA: TGCAGTGCCAACCCCGGGACAGGGGCCTACGAGCAGTACTTC
V gene: TRBV28; clone size: .; CDR3 length: 14; J gene: TRBJ2-5; D gene: .; CDR3 protein: CASSLKAYGETQYF; CDR3 DNA: TGTGCCAGCAGTTTAAAGGCATACGGCGAGACCCAGTACTTC
V gene: TRBV6-1; clone size: .; CDR3 length: 16; J gene: TRBJ2-5; D gene: TRBD2; CDR3 protein: CASSTGLAGVQETQYF; CDR3 DNA: TGTGCCAGCAGTACCGGACTAGCGGGAGTCCAAGAGACCCAGTACTTC
V gene: TRBV6-2/TRBV6-3; clone size: many; CDR3 length: 14; J gene: TRBJ2-7; D gene: TRBD1; CDR3 protein: CTSSLTGGSDEQYF; CDR3 DNA: TGTACCAGCAGCTTGACAGGGGGATCGGACGAGCAGTACTTC
V gene: TRBV6-1; clone size: .; CDR3 length: 14; J gene: TRBJ1-2; D gene: .; CDR3 protein: CASRSLGALYGYTF; CDR3 DNA: TGTGCCAGCAGAAGTTTGGGGGCGTTGTATGGCTACACCTTC
V gene: TRBV11-2; clone size: many; CDR3 length: 16; J gene: TRBJ1-2; D gene: .; CDR3 protein: CASSLVFGGQNYGYTF; CDR3 DNA: TGTGCCAGCAGCTTAGTCTTTGGCGGGCAGAACTATGGCTACACCTTC
V gene: TRBV20-1; clone size: once; CDR3 length: 12; J gene: TRBJ2-5; D gene: TRBD2; CDR3 protein: CSAGTSGETQYF; CDR3 DNA: TGCAGTGCTGGGACTAGCGGGGAGACCCAGTACTTC
V gene: TRBV4-1; clone size: many; CDR3 length: 16; J gene: TRBJ1-1; D gene: TRBD1; CDR3 protein: CASSQDQGQGGTEAFF; CDR3 DNA: TGCGCCAGCAGCCAAGATCAGGGACAGGGGGGCACTGAAGCTTTCTTT
V gene: TRBV6-2/TRBV6-3; clone size: many; CDR3 length: 15; J gene: TRBJ1-5; D gene: .; CDR3 protein: CASSPRQASNQPQHF; CDR3 DNA: TGTGCCAGCAGTCCCAGACAGGCCAGCAATCAGCCCCAGCATTTT
V gene: TRBV11-2; clone size: .; CDR3 length: 15; J gene: TRBJ2-7; D gene: TRBD2; CDR3 protein: CASSTQREGFYEQYF; CDR3 DNA: TGTGCCAGCAGCACCCAGCGGGAGGGGTTCTACGAGCAGTACTTC
V gene: TRBV7-9; clone size: few; CDR3 length: 12; J gene: TRBJ2-7; D gene: .; CDR3 protein: CASSLQGWEQYF; CDR3 DNA: TGTGCCAGCAGCTTACAGGGGTGGGAGCAGTACTTC
V gene: TRBV29-1; clone size: many; CDR3 length: 12; J gene: TRBJ1-1; D gene: .; CDR3 protein: CSVSHEGTEAFF; CDR3 DNA: TGCAGCGTTTCCCACGAGGGCACTGAAGCTTTCTTT
V gene: TRBV7-2; clone size: many; CDR3 length: 13; J gene: TRBJ2-1; D gene: TRBD2; CDR3 protein: CASSLAASGSPPF; CDR3 DNA: TGTGCCAGCAGCTTAGCAGCTAGCGGGTCACCCCCCTTC
V gene: TRBV20-1; clone size: many; CDR3 length: 17; J gene: TRBJ1-5; D gene: .; CDR3 protein: CSARDPRGGVVDQPQHF; CDR3 DNA: TGCAGTGCTAGAGATCCTAGGGGGGGGGTTGTCGATCAGCCCCAGCATTTT
V gene: TRBV19; clone size: many; CDR3 length: 11; J gene: TRBJ1-5; D gene: .; CDR3 protein: CASGINGPQHF; CDR3 DNA: TGTGCCAGTGGGATCAACGGGCCCCAGCATTTT
V gene: TRBV7-9; clone size: many; CDR3 length: 12; J gene: TRBJ1-1; D gene: .; CDR3 protein: CASSLSWTEAFF; CDR3 DNA: TGTGCCAGCAGCTTAAGCTGGACTGAAGCTTTCTTT
V gene: TRBV6-2/TRBV6-3; clone size: many; CDR3 length: 14; J gene: TRBJ2-7; D gene: TRBD1; CDR3 protein: CASSWGQGPYEQYF; CDR3 DNA: TGTGCCAGCAGTTGGGGACAGGGACCCTACGAGCAGTACTTC
V gene: TRBV4-1; clone size: many; CDR3 length: 16; J gene: TRBJ1-2; D gene: TRBD1; CDR3 protein: CASSQAGTGKLYGYTF; CDR3 DNA: TGCGCCAGCAGCCAAGCAGGGACAGGGAAACTCTATGGCTACACCTTC
V gene: TRBV6-5; clone size: many; CDR3 length: 15; J gene: TRBJ2-2; D gene: .; CDR3 protein: CASSYSKLGAGELFF; CDR3 DNA: TGTGCCAGCAGTTACTCTAAATTAGGGGCCGGGGAGCTGTTTTTT
V gene: TRBV24-1; clone size: many; CDR3 length: 16; J gene: TRBJ2-2; D gene: TRBD2; CDR3 protein: CATSDFQRETTGELFF; CDR3 DNA: TGTGCCACCAGTGATTTCCAGCGGGAGACGACCGGGGAGCTGTTTTTT
V gene: TRBV5-4; clone size: .; CDR3 length: 14; J gene: TRBJ2-7; D gene: .; CDR3 protein: CASSLYGQDYEQYF; CDR3 DNA: TGTGCCAGCAGCTTGTATGGCCAAGACTACGAGCAGTACTTC
V gene: TRBV7-9; clone size: many; CDR3 length: 14; J gene: TRBJ2-7; D gene: .; CDR3 protein: CASSLVRDQGEQYF; CDR3 DNA: TGTGCCAGCAGCTTAGTGCGGGATCAAGGCGAGCAGTACTTC
V gene: TRBV19; clone size: many; CDR3 length: 17; J gene: TRBJ1-2; D gene: .; CDR3 protein: CASSTYPGGGANYGYTF; CDR3 DNA: TGTGCCAGTAGTACGTATCCCGGTGGAGGGGCTAACTATGGCTACACCTTC
V gene: TRBV6-5; clone size: many; CDR3 length: 14; J gene: TRBJ2-7; D gene: .; CDR3 protein: CASSYSSSTSEQYF; CDR3 DNA: TGTGCCAGCAGTTACTCGTCTAGCACCAGCGAGCAGTACTTC
V gene: TRBV28; clone size: many; CDR3 length: 15; J gene: TRBJ1-5; D gene: .; CDR3 protein: CASRPDGFSNQPQHF; CDR3 DNA: TGTGCCAGCAGACCCGACGGATTTAGCAATCAGCCCCAGCATTTT
V gene: TRBV19; clone size: many; CDR3 length: 14; J gene: TRBJ1-5; D gene: .; CDR3 protein: CASTQRGGNQPQHF; CDR3 DNA: TGTGCCAGTACCCAGAGGGGGGGCAATCAGCCCCAGCATTTT
V gene: TRBV5-6; clone size: many; CDR3 length: 15; J gene: TRBJ2-7; D gene: .; CDR3 protein: CASSLVGWNSYEQYF; CDR3 DNA: TGTGCCAGCAGCTTGGTTGGATGGAATTCCTACGAGCAGTACTTC
V gene: TRBV4-3; clone size: many; CDR3 length: 16; J gene: TRBJ2-7; D gene: TRBD2; CDR3 protein: CASSQGEGPLGYEQYF; CDR3 DNA: TGCGCCAGCAGCCAAGGGGAGGGGCCACTTGGCTACGAGCAGTACTTC
V gene: TRBV7-8; clone size: many; CDR3 length: 14; J gene: TRBJ2-7; D gene: TRBD2; CDR3 protein: CASSRLAGGREQYF; CDR3 DNA: TGTGCCAGCAGCCGACTAGCGGGAGGTCGCGAGCAGTACTTC
V gene: TRBV27; clone size: many; CDR3 length: 14; J gene: TRBJ1-6; D gene: .; CDR3 protein: CASSLGLNNSPLHF; CDR3 DNA: TGTGCCAGCAGTCTCGGTCTTAATAATTCACCCCTCCACTTT
V gene: TRBV6-2/TRBV6-3; clone size: many; CDR3 length: 14; J gene: TRBJ2-7; D gene: TRBD2; CDR3 protein: CASRVSGSPYEQYF; CDR3 DNA: TGTGCCAGCAGGGTGAGCGGGAGTCCCTACGAGCAGTACTTC
V gene: TRBV11-2; clone size: once; CDR3 length: 17; J gene: TRBJ2-7; D gene: .; CDR3 protein: CASSPLPGHKDSYEQYF; CDR3 DNA: TGTGCCAGCAGCCCCCTCCCAGGACACAAAGACTCCTACGAGCAGTACTTC
V gene: TRBV28; clone size: .; CDR3 length: 14; J gene: TRBJ2-7; D gene: .; CDR3 protein: CASSSGTRNYEQYF; CDR3 DNA: TGTGCCAGCAGTTCTGGGACTCGAAACTACGAGCAGTACTTC
V gene: TRBV5-4; clone size: .; CDR3 length: 14; J gene: TRBJ1-2; D gene: TRBD1; CDR3 protein: CASSFKGTVYGYTF; CDR3 DNA: TGTGCCAGCAGCTTTAAAGGGACAGTTTATGGCTACACCTTC
V gene: TRBV5-1; clone size: many; CDR3 length: 18; J gene: TRBJ2-7; D gene: TRBD2; CDR3 protein: CASSFQQGLAATHYEQYF; CDR3 DNA: TGCGCCAGCAGCTTCCAGCAGGGACTAGCGGCGACCCACTACGAGCAGTACTTC
V gene: TRBV9; clone size: many; CDR3 length: 14; J gene: TRBJ1-6; D gene: TRBD1; CDR3 protein: CASSVTDRDSPLHF; CDR3 DNA: TGTGCCAGCAGCGTAACGGACAGGGATTCACCCCTCCACTTT
V gene: TRBV2; clone size: many; CDR3 length: 13; J gene: TRBJ2-7; D gene: .; CDR3 protein: CASTQGIGYEQYF; CDR3 DNA: TGTGCCAGCACTCAGGGGATTGGATACGAGCAGTACTTC
V gene: TRBV4-3; clone size: many; CDR3 length: 14; J gene: TRBJ2-5; D gene: TRBD2; CDR3 protein: CASSQDMGGETQYF; CDR3 DNA: TGCGCCAGCAGCCAAGATATGGGAGGGGAGACCCAGTACTTC
V gene: TRBV28; clone size: many; CDR3 length: 14; J gene: TRBJ2-7; D gene: .; CDR3 protein: CAIKQGGGTYEQYF; CDR3 DNA: TGTGCCATTAAACAGGGGGGGGGAACCTACGAGCAGTACTTC
V gene: TRBV12-3/TRBV12-4; clone size: .; CDR3 length: 14; J gene: TRBJ2-5; D gene: TRBD2; CDR3 protein: CASSFLGLAETQYF; CDR3 DNA: TGTGCCAGCAGTTTTTTGGGACTAGCGGAGACCCAGTACTTC
V gene: TRBV6-2/TRBV6-3; clone size: few; CDR3 length: 16; J gene: TRBJ2-7; D gene: .; CDR3 protein: CASRLLPSDNNYEQYF; CDR3 DNA: TGTGCCAGCAGACTCCTCCCTTCCGACAATAACTACGAGCAGTACTTC